This TCR beta chain appears in the sequencing data of a study of T cell clones after liver transplantation. About the study: Pre-transplant mixed lymphocyte reactions yielded third-party-reactive TCRbeta sequences as comparators for graft-donor-reactive sequences.

Deletions cut 1 base from V and 6 bases from J, with 10 bases between. This CDR3 has 13 residues. The germline V gene encodes CDR1 MGHRA and CDR2 YSYEKL. This clone appeared many times. Repertoires were generated with immunoSEQ multiplex PCR, while TCRdb's copy carries only in-frame clones and drops some. The sample carries fewer than 65,000 clones, roughly nine tenths recorded once. Sequencing used CD8+ T cells from blood, obtained 12 months after liver transplant. The chain couples TRBV4-1 to TRBJ2-7; D call uncertain. The sequence was obtained from a human patient who received a liver transplant. The graft donor may have contributed some T cells. CDR3 sequence: CASSQGNGGEQYF. CDR3 coding DNA: TGCGCCAGCAGCCAAGGGAACGGTGGCGAGCAGTACTTC.